This T cell receptor (beta chain) derives from a study of radiotherapy plus CTLA-4 blockade in lung cancer. Turning to the study itself: Objective responses arose in roughly 18% of patients, and around 30% experienced disease control. Broader study findings: TCR clones of tumor origin grew in blood after radiotherapy plus ipilimumab. With interferon-beta, early dynamics of blood T cell clones were reported to best predict response.

CDR1 is SGHDT and CDR2 is YYEEEE in the germline V gene. V was pared by 5 bases and J by 2 bases, with 13 bases between. The CDR3 extends over 14 amino acids. Worth noting for this clone: No antigen is known for it.

Patients had chemo-refractory metastatic non-small-cell lung cancer and received focal radiation plus CTLA-4 blockade that used ipilimumab. Libraries were prepared by immunoSEQ multiplex PCR; TCRdb keeps only in-frame clonotypes and omits some of them. This sample has about 60,000 clones, with 77% found just once. The chain recombines TRBV5-6 with TRBJ1-2; a possible D gene is TRBD1 (6 bases). The origin of this receptor is a human donor with non-small cell lung cancer who had a partial response to radiotherapy plus ipilimumab. The material was peripheral blood, obtained from a patient treated with radiotherapy plus ipilimumab. The CDR3 spells CASREQGTNYGYTF. The CDR3 region has the DNA TGTGCCAGCAGAGAACAGGGAACGAACTATGGCTACACCTTC.